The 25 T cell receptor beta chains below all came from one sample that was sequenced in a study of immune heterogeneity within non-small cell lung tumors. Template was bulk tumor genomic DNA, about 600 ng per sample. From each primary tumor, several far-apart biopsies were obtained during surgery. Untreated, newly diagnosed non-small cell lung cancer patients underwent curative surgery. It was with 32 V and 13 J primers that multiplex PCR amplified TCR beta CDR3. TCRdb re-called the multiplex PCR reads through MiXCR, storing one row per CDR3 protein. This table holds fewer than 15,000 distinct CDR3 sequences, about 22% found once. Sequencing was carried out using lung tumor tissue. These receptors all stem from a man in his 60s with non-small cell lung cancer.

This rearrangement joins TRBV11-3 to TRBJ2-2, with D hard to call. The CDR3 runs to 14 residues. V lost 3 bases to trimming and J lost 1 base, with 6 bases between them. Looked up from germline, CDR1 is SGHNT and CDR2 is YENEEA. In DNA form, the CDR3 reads TGTGCCAGCAGCTTTCTTCAGAACACCGGGGAGCTGTTTTTT. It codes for CASSFLQNTGELFF.

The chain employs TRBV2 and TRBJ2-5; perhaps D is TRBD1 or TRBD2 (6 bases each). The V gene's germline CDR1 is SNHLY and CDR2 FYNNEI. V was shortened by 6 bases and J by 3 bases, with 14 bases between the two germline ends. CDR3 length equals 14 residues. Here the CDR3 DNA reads TGTGCCAGCAGGGACTCGAGGGGGGAAGAGACCCAGTACTTC. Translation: CASRDSRGEETQYF.

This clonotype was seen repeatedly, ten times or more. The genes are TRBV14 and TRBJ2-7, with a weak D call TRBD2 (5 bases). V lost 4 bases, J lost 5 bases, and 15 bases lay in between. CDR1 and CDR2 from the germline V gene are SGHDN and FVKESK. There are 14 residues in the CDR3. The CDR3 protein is CASSPSRAGDEQYF. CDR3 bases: TGTGCCAGCAGCCCGAGTCGGGCCGGGGACGAGCAGTACTTC.

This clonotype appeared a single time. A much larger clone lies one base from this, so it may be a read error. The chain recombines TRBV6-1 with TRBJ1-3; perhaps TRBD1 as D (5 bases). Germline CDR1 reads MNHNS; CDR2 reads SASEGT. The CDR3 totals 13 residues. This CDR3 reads CASSRDPGNAIYF. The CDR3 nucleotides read TGTGCCAGCAGCAGGGACCCTGGAAACGCCATATATTTT.

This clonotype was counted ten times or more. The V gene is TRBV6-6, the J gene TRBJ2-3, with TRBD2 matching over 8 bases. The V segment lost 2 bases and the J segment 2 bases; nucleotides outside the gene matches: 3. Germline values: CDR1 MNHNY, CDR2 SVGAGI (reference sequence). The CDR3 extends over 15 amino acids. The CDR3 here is CASSYRAGATDTQYF. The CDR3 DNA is TGTGCCAGCAGTTACCGAGCGGGAGCCACAGATACGCAGTATTTT.

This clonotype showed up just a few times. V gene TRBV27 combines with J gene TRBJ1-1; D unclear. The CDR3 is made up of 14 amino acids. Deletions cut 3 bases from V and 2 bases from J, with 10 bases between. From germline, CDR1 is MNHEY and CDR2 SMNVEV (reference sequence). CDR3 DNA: TGTGCCAGCAGTTTGGCAGGAGTCAACACTGAAGCTTTCTTT. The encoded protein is CASSLAGVNTEAFF.

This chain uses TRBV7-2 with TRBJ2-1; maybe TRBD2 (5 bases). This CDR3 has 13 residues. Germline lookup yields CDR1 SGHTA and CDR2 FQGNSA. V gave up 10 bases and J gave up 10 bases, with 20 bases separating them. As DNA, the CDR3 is TGTGCCATCGCAACCGCGGAGGCCAAAGAGCAGTTCTTC. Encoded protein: CAIATAEAKEQFF.

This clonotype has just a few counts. CDR3 amino acids: CASRSGGYGYTF. The CDR3 DNA follows: TGTGCCAGCAGGTCCGGGGGCTATGGCTACACCTTC. The chain employs TRBV2 and TRBJ1-2; D possibly corresponds to TRBD1 (5 bases). Germline V lookup: CDR1 SNHLY, CDR2 FYNNEI. The germline V and J ends were trimmed by 6 bases and 4 bases, with 9 bases remaining between them. CDR3 length: 12 amino acids.

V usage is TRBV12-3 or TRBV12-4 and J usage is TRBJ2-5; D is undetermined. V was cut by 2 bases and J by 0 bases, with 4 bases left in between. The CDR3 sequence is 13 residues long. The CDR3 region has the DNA TGTGCCAGCAGTTTAATGGACCAAGAGACCCAGTACTTC. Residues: CASSLMDQETQYF.

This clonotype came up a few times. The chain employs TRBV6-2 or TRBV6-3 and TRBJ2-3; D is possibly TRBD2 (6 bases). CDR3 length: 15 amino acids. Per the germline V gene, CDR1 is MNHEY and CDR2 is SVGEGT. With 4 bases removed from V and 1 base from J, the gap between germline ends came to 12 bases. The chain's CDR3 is CASSLEGVGTDTQYF. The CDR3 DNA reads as TGTGCCAGCAGTTTGGAGGGAGTGGGCACAGATACGCAGTATTTT.

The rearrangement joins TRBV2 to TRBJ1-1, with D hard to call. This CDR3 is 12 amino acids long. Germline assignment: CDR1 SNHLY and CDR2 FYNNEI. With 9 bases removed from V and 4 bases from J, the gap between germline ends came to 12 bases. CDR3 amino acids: CASSPGFTEAFF. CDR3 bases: TGTGCCAGTTCACCGGGGTTCACTGAAGCTTTCTTT. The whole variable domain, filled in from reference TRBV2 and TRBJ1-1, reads EPEVTQTPSHQVTQMGQEVILRCVPISNHLYFYWYRQILGQKVEFLVSFYNNEISEKSEIFDDQFSVERPDGSNFTLKIRSTKLEDSAMYFCASSPGFTEAFFGQGTRLTVV.

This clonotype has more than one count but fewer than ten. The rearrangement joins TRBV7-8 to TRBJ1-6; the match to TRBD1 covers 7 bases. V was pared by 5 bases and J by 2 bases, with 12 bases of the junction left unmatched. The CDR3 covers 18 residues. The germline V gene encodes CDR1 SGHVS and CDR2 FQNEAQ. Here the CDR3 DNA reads TGTGCCAGCAGCCCCGGGACAGCGGCCGGCCCCTATAATTCACCCCTCCACTTT. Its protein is CASSPGTAAGPYNSPLHF.

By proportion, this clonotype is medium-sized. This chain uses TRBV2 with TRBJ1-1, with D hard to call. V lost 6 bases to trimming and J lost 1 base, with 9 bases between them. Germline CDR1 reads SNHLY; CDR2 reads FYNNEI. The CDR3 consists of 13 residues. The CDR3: CASRKTANTEAFF. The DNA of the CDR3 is TGTGCCAGCAGAAAGACGGCGAACACTGAAGCTTTCTTT.

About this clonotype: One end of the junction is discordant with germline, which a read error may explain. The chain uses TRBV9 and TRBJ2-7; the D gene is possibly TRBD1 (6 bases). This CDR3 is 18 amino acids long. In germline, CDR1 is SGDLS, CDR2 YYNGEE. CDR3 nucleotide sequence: TGTGCCATCAGCGTAGACCCTTTCACAGGGCTAAACTCCTACGAGCAGTACTTC. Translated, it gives CAISVDPFTGLNSYEQYF.

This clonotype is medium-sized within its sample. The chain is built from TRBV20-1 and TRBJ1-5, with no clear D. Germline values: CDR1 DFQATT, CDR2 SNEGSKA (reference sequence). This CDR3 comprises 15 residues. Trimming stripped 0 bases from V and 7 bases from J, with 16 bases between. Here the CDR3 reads CSARDNGGLGQPQHF. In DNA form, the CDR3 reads TGCAGTGCTAGAGATAATGGCGGCCTCGGCCAGCCCCAGCATTTT.

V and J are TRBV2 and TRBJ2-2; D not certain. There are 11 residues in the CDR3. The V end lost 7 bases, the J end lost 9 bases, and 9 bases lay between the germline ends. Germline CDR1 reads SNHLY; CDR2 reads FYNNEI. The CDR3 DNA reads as TGTGCCAGCACTTTCGCTAGGGAGCTGTTTTTT. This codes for CASTFARELFF.

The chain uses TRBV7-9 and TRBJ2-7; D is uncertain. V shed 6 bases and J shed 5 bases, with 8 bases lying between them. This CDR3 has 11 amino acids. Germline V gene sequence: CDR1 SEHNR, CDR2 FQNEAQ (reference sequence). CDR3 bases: TGTGCCAGCAGATTGGGCCACGAGCAGTACTTC. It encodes CASRLGHEQYF.

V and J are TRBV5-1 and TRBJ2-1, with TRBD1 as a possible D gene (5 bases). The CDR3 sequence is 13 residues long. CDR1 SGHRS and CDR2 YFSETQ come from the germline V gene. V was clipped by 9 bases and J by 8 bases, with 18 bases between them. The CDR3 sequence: CATYLQGGDEQFF. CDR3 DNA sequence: TGCGCCACCTACCTCCAGGGTGGCGATGAGCAGTTCTTC.

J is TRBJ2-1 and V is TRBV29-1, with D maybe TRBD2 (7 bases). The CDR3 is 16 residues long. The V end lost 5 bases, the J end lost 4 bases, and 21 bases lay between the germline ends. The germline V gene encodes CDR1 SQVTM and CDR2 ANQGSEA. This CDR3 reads CSVKGEGVPSYNEQFF. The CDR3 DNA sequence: TGCAGCGTTAAGGGGGAGGGCGTCCCCTCTTACAATGAGCAGTTCTTC.

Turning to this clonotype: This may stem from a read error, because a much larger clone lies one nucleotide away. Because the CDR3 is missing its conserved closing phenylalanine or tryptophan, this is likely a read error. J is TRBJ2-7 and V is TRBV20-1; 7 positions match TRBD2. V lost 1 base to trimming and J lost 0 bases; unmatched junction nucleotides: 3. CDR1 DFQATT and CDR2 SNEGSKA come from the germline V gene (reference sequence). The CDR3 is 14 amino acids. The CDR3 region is CSARGTSFSYEQYC. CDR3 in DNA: TGCAGTGCTAGAGGGACTAGTTTCTCCTACGAGCAGTACTGC.

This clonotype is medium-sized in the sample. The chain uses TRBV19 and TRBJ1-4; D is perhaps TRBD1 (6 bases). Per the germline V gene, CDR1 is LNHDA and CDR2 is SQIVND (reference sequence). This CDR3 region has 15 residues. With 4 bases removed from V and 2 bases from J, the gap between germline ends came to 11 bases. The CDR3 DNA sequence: TGTGCCAGTAGTAATACAGGGATGACTAATGAAAAACTGTTTTTT. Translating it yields CASSNTGMTNEKLFF.

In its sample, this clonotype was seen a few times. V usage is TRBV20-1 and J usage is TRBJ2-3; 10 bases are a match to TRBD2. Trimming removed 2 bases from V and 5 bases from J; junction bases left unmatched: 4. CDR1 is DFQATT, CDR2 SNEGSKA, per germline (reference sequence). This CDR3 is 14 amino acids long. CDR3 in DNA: TGCAGTGCTAGACTAGCGGGAGCAAGAGATACGCAGTATTTT. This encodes CSARLAGARDTQYF.

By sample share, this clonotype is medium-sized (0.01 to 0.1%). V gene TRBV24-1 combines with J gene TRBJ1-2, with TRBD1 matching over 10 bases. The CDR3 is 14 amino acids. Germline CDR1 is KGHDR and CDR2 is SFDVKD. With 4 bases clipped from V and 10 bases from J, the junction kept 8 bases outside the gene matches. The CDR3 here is CATSDPGQGSPYTF. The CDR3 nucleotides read TGTGCCACCAGTGACCCGGGACAGGGGAGTCCCTACACCTTC.

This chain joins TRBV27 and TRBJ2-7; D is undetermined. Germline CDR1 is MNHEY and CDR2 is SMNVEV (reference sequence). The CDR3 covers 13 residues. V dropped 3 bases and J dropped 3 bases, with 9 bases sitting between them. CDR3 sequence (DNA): TGTGCCAGCAGTTTTGTATTCGGCTACGAGCAGTACTTC. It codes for CASSFVFGYEQYF.

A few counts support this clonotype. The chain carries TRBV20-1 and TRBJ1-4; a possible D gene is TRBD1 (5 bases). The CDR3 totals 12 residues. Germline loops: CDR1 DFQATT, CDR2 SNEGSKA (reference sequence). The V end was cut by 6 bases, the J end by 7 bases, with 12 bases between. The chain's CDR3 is CSASTGVEKLFF. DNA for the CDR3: TGCAGTGCCTCTACGGGGGTTGAAAAACTGTTTTTT.